This entry lists 14 T cell receptor beta chains sequenced from one sample in a study of cytomegalovirus exposure and HLA in healthy donors. PCR primers comprised 60 Vbeta and 13 Jbeta primers. Sequencing was performed with immunoSEQ multiplex PCR; in TCRdb, only in-frame clones are kept and a portion is missing. The table has tens of thousands of clones, 80% seen once. Material: PBMCs. The origin of the receptors is a woman aged 25 to 45 in good health and CMV-seronegative.

The chain has TRBV7-7 and TRBJ1-1; 7 bases agree with TRBD1. CDR1 and CDR2 from the germline V gene are SSHAT and FNYEAQ (reference sequence). Trimming took 5 bases from V and 8 from J; bases not matched to a gene: 5. This CDR3 is 12 amino acids long. The CDR3 DNA is TGTGCCAGCAGCCCAGGGGGAGACGAAGCTTTCTTT. Translated, it gives CASSPGGDEAFF.

V gene TRBV30 combines with J gene TRBJ1-1; no reliable D call. The CDR3 totals 11 residues. CDR1 and CDR2 from the germline V gene are GTSNPN and SVGIG (reference sequence). V lost 3 bases, J lost 7 bases, and 9 bases lay in between. CDR3 sequence (DNA): TGTGCCTGGAGAGAGCGAAGTGAAGCTTTCTTT. This encodes CAWRERSEAFF.

The chain carries TRBV7-9 and TRBJ2-7; D is uncertain. The CDR3 contains 12 residues. Between the trimmed V and J ends, which lost 4 bases and 7 bases, there was a span of 11 bases. CDR1 is SEHNR and CDR2 is FQNEAQ in the germline V gene (reference sequence). CDR3 in DNA: TGTGCCAGCAGCTCGGTCCTGTGGGAGCAGTACTTC. This sequence encodes CASSSVLWEQYF.

This rearrangement joins TRBV7-2 to TRBJ2-7, with TRBD2 matching 13 bases. CDR1 and CDR2 (germline): SGHTA, FQGNSA. The CDR3 runs to 14 residues. Germline trimming cut 4 bases from V and 5 bases from J; bases unmatched to any gene: 2. CDR3 protein: CASSYGTSGDEQYF. The DNA for the CDR3 is TGTGCCAGCAGCTACGGGACTAGCGGGGACGAGCAGTACTTC.

This rearrangement joins TRBV5-4 to TRBJ2-3; TRBD2 matches 13 bases. This CDR3 region has 17 residues. Germline V gene sequence: CDR1 SGHNT, CDR2 YYREEE (reference sequence). After removal of 0 bases from V and 4 bases from J, the junction contained 5 bases not matched to a gene. The CDR3 reads CASSLAFGLAGADTQYF. The CDR3 DNA follows: TGTGCCAGCAGCTTGGCTTTCGGACTAGCGGGAGCAGATACGCAGTATTTT. Using reference TRBV5-4 and TRBJ2-3 for the parts outside the CDR3, the full variable domain is ETGVTQSPTHLIKTRGQQVTLRCSSQSGHNTVSWYQQALGQGPQFIFQYYREEENGRGNFPPRFSGLQFPNYSSELNVNALELDDSALYLCASSLAFGLAGADTQYFGPGTRLTVL.

The chain links TRBV28 to TRBJ1-2; D is perhaps TRBD1 (6 bases). The V end was cut by 4 bases, the J end by 4 bases, with 13 bases between. The germline V gene has CDR1 MDHEN and CDR2 SYDVKM. The CDR3 has 14 residues. CDR3: CASSWATGSYGYTF. CDR3 nucleotide sequence: TGTGCCAGCAGTTGGGCGACAGGAAGCTATGGCTACACCTTC.

The chain recombines TRBV4-3 with TRBJ2-7; 8 nucleotides line up with TRBD1. Per germline, CDR1 LGHNA and CDR2 YSLEER. CDR3 length: 11 residues. This chain's CDR3 is CSDRGPYEQYF. CDR3 nucleotide sequence: TGCTCCGACAGGGGCCCCTACGAGCAGTACTTC.

The chain links TRBV19 to TRBJ2-2, with D tentatively TRBD1 (6 bases). Germline V CDR1 and CDR2: LNHDA, SQIVND (reference sequence). Trimming removed 5 bases from V and 5 bases from J, with 9 bases in between. The CDR3 runs to 13 residues. The CDR3 DNA follows: TGTGCCAGTAGTTATCAGGGGACCGGGGAGCTGTTTTTT. Its translation is CASSYQGTGELFF.

The V gene is TRBV10-3, the J gene TRBJ1-6; 8 nucleotides align to TRBD1. CDR1 is ENHRY and CDR2 is SYGVKD in the germline V gene. Trimming cost V 5 bases and J 6 bases; bases outside gene matches: 6. The CDR3 has 15 amino acids. The CDR3 coding sequence is TGTGCCATCAGTTCAGACAGGGGAAGTAATTCACCCCTCCACTTT. Translated: CAISSDRGSNSPLHF.

This chain joins TRBV29-1 and TRBJ1-2, with 8 positions matching TRBD1. CDR1 is SQVTM, CDR2 ANQGSEA, per germline. V shed 4 bases, J shed 2 bases, and the junction held 15 bases outside the gene matches. The CDR3 runs to 17 residues. CDR3 coding DNA: TGCAGCGTTGTATTAGTACAGGGGGACGAAACCAACTATGGCTACACCTTC. As protein: CSVVLVQGDETNYGYTF.

In its sample, this clone was seen once. The chain is built from TRBV6-1 and TRBJ1-2, with D perhaps matching TRBD1 (5 bases). The V gene's germline CDR1 is MNHNS and CDR2 SASEGT. Trimming stripped 8 bases from V and 3 bases from J, with 10 bases between. This CDR3 spans 12 amino acids. The CDR3 sequence: CASGRADYGYTF. CDR3 DNA: TGTGCCAGCGGCAGGGCCGACTATGGCTACACCTTC.

This chain connects TRBV29-1 to TRBJ1-1; D ambiguous. CDR1 SQVTM and CDR2 ANQGSEA come from the germline V gene. V was clipped by 6 bases and J by 3 bases, with 8 bases between them. CDR3 length equals 11 residues. The DNA for the CDR3 is TGCAGCGTGTCGGCGGACACTGAAGCTTTCTTT. Residues: CSVSADTEAFF.

The chain couples TRBV29-1 to TRBJ2-7, with 9 bases matching TRBD1. Germline CDR1 and CDR2: SQVTM and ANQGSEA. V was clipped by 1 base and J by 4 bases; unmatched bases: 8. The CDR3 consists of 15 residues. CDR3 protein: CSVEVYTGTGYEQYF. CDR3 coding DNA: TGCAGCGTTGAAGTATATACCGGGACAGGGTACGAGCAGTACTTC.

V is TRBV2 and J is TRBJ1-2; D unresolved. The CDR3 covers 13 residues. Germline CDR1 and CDR2: SNHLY and FYNNEI. The ends were cut back, 4 bases at V and 3 bases at J, with 9 bases in the middle. CDR3 protein: CASSVNGDYGYTF. CDR3 DNA: TGTGCCAGCAGTGTCAACGGAGACTATGGCTACACCTTC.